This T cell receptor beta chain was identified in a study of T cells in localized non-small cell lung cancer. Produced via immunoSEQ multiplex PCR; TCRdb's table is partial and in-frame only. This table holds 20,000 to 25,000 clones, more than 75% found once. Germline V lookup: CDR1 SNHLY, CDR2 FYNNEI. Trimming stripped 7 bases from V and 5 bases from J, with 13 bases between. CDR3 length: 13 amino acids. The sequencing used PBMCs, collected before any cancer treatment. The clonotype was recovered from a woman aged 35-70 years with stage II squamous cell lung carcinoma. V and J are TRBV2 and TRBJ2-3; D not resolved. The CDR3 nucleotides read TGTGCCAGCAAAAAGGAACCCCGAGATACGCAGTATTTT. This sequence encodes CASKKEPRDTQYF.